The 7 T cell receptor beta chains listed next were all sequenced from one sample in a study of T cell changes during pregnancy in multiple sclerosis. TCRdb's copy holds only in-frame clones and misses some; the assay was immunoSEQ multiplex PCR. This sample has about 49,000 clones, with 90% found just once. The sequences come from peripheral blood, collected after pregnancy. These receptors were taken from a female donor in good health, enrolled as a control in a pregnancy study.

The gene calls are TRBV19 and TRBJ2-7; 10 bases line up with TRBD2. This CDR3 region has 15 residues. Germline CDR1 reads LNHDA; CDR2 reads SQIVND (reference sequence). Trimming at V came to 1 base and at J to 4 bases, leaving 4 bases not matched to a gene. CDR3 residues: CASSIVAGGVYEQYF. The DNA for the CDR3 is TGTGCCAGTAGTATAGTAGCGGGAGGAGTATACGAGCAGTACTTC. Combining the CDR3 with reference TRBV19 and TRBJ2-7 gives the whole variable domain DGGITQSPKYLFRKEGQNVTLSCEQNLNHDAMYWYRQDPGQGLRLIYYSQIVNDFQKGDIAEGYSVSREKKESFPLTVTSAQKNPTAFYLCASSIVAGGVYEQYFGPGTRLTVT.

There are a few counts of this clone. The CDR3 bases are TGCGCCAGCAGCCAAGATAGGGGGATTACAGCTTTCTTT. Its translation: CASSQDRGITAFF. The chain uses TRBV4-3 and TRBJ1-1, with a possible D match to TRBD1 (6 bases). The CDR3 has 13 amino acids. In germline, CDR1 is LGHNA, CDR2 YSLEER. The V gene lost 0 bases and the J gene lost 10 bases, with 12 bases spanning the gap.

This clone has only one observation. The CDR3 nucleotides read TGTGCCAGCAGTGTCTTAGCGGGAGCTCAAGAGACCCAGTACTTC. Encoded protein: CASSVLAGAQETQYF. The chain carries TRBV6-1 and TRBJ2-5; 9 bases are a match to TRBD2. Unmatched junction bases numbered 5, after V lost 4 bases and J lost 2 bases. From germline, CDR1 is MNHNS and CDR2 SASEGT. This CDR3 is built from 15 residues.

This chain links TRBV2 with TRBJ1-5, with TRBD1 matching over 9 bases. V shed 7 bases, J shed 5 bases, and the junction held 6 bases outside the gene matches. The germline V gene encodes CDR1 SNHLY and CDR2 FYNNEI. The CDR3 is made up of 14 amino acids. The CDR3 coding sequence is TGTGCCAGCAAAAACAACAGGGGGCATCAGCCCCAGCATTTT. Its protein is CASKNNRGHQPQHF.

This chain joins TRBV10-3 and TRBJ2-1; D unresolved. Germline V gene sequence: CDR1 ENHRY, CDR2 SYGVKD. The V and J ends lost 7 bases and 0 bases respectively, with 10 bases between them. The CDR3 covers 14 residues. CDR3: CAINPSNSYNEQFF. In nucleotides, the CDR3 is TGTGCCATCAACCCCTCTAACTCCTACAATGAGCAGTTCTTC.

The CDR3, as DNA: TGTGCCAGCAGCAAAGAACCCAATCCGAACAGGGGAAGCAATCAGCCCCAGCATTTT. Its translation: CASSKEPNPNRGSNQPQHF. The chain combines TRBV21-1 with TRBJ1-5; TRBD1 is the table's D call, not checked against the DNA. TRBV21-1 is recorded as a pseudogene. The CDR3 has 19 residues.

This clone was seen a few times. CDR3 sequence reads: CASSLNAGTNYGYTF. The CDR3 DNA follows: TGTGCCAGCAGCTTAAATGCAGGAACTAACTATGGCTACACCTTC. The chain is built from TRBV7-3 and TRBJ1-2; D uncertain. Trimming took 1 base from V and 0 from J, leaving 9 bases between them. CDR3 size: 15 residues. Germline assignment: CDR1 SGHTA and CDR2 FQGTGA. The whole variable domain, remainder taken from reference TRBV7-3 and TRBJ1-2, is GAGVSQTPSNKVTEKGKYVELRCDPISGHTALYWYRQSLGQGPEFLIYFQGTGAADDSGLPNDRFFAVRPEGSVSTLKIQRTERGDSAVYLCASSLNAGTNYGYTFGSGTRLTVV.